The source of this T cell receptor (beta chain) is a study of cytomegalovirus exposure and HLA in healthy donors. PCR was performed using 60 Vbeta and 13 Jbeta primers. Method: immunoSEQ multiplex PCR; TCRdb's copy keeps in-frame clones and lacks some. The data show over 150,000 clones, with around three quarters seen just once and roughly 2.1% held by the top ten. The germline V gene encodes CDR1 SEHNR and CDR2 FQNEAQ (reference sequence). V gave up 4 bases and J gave up 4 bases; unmatched junction bases: 0. This CDR3 has 12 amino acids. What was sequenced was PBMCs. The clonotype was recovered from a man aged 50-59 years in good health and CMV-seropositive. The rearrangement uses TRBV7-9 and TRBJ2-5; 7 positions agree with TRBD2. As DNA, the CDR3 is TGTGCCAGCAGCTCGGGGGGAGAGACCCAGTACTTC. Translated: CASSSGGETQYF.